The clone carrying this T cell receptor (beta chain) turned up a few times. What it recognizes is unknown. The data belong to a study of T cell repertoires in cytomegalovirus infection. Looking at the study overall: The public TCR beta signatures pointed to both CMV infection and matching HLA type. Notes on the study in general: Summed frequency of public TCR beta families distinguished CMV carriers with the relevant HLA.

TCRdb reprocessed the reads with MiXCR, giving one entry per CDR3 protein. The table shows 700,000 to 900,000 distinct CDR3 sequences, with about 27% occurring only once. The V end was cut by 9 bases, the J end by 6 bases, with 10 bases between. Germline V gene data show CDR1 as ENHRY and CDR2 as SYGVKD. This CDR3 spans 11 amino acids. This clonotype was obtained from a human donor in good health (CMV status not recorded). Some clones in this sample may be carry-over from other donors' samples. The rearrangement joins TRBV10-3 to TRBJ2-3; D ambiguous. The source material was cultured CD8+ T cells from PBMCs, sampled from culture after CMV antigen stimulation. The CDR3 loop reads CAINFRDTQYF. As DNA, the CDR3 is TGTGCCATTAATTTTAGGGATACGCAGTATTTT.